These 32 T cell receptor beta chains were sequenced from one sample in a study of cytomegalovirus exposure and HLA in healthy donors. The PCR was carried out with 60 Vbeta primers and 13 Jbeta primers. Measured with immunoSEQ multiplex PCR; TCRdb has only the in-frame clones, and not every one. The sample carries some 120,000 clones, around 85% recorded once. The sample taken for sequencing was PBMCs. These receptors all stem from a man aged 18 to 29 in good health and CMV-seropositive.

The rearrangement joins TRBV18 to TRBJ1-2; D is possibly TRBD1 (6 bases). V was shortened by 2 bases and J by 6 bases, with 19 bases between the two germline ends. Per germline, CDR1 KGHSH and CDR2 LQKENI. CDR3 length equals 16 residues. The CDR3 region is CASSPFGSTGKDGYTF. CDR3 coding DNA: TGTGCCAGCTCACCATTTGGTTCGACAGGAAAGGATGGCTACACCTTC. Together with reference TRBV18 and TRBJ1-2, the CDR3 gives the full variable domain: NAGVMQNPRHLVRRRGQEARLRCSPMKGHSHVYWYRQLPEEGLKFMVYLQKENIIDESGMPKERFSAEFPKEGPSILRIQQVVRGDSAAYFCASSPFGSTGKDGYTFGSGTRLTVV.

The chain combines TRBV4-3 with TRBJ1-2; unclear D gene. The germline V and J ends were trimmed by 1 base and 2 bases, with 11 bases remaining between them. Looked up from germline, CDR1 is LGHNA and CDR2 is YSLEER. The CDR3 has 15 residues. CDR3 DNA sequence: TGCGCCAGCAGCCAAGTTGCGGCGGCGAACTATGGCTACACCTTC. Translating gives CASSQVAAANYGYTF.

The DNA of the CDR3 is TGTGCCAGCAGCGTAGGGACAGCCTCCTACGAGCAGTACTTC. Translating it yields CASSVGTASYEQYF. The J gene is TRBJ2-7, the V gene TRBV9, with a tentative D call TRBD1 (6 bases). The CDR3 consists of 14 residues. Trimming cost V 0 bases and J 0 bases, with 7 bases left between them. The V gene's germline CDR1 is SGDLS and CDR2 YYNGEE. Full variable domain (missing parts from reference TRBV9 and TRBJ2-7): DSGVTQTPKHLITATGQRVTLRCSPRSGDLSVYWYQQSLDQGLQFLIQYYNGEERAKGNILERFSAQQFPDLHSELNLSSLELGDSALYFCASSVGTASYEQYFGPGTRLTVT.

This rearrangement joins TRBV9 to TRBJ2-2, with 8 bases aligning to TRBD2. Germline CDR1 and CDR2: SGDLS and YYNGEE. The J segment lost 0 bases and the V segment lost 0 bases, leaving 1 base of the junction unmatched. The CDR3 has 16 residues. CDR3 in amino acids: CASSVGSGANTGELFF. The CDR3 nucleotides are TGTGCCAGCAGCGTAGGTAGCGGGGCGAACACCGGGGAGCTGTTTTTT.

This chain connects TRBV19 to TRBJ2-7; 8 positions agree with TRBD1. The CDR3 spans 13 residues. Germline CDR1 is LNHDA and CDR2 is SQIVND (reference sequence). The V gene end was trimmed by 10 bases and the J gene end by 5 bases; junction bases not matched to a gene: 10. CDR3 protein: CATMDRAIHEQYF. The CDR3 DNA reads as TGTGCCACAATGGACAGGGCTATCCACGAGCAGTACTTC.

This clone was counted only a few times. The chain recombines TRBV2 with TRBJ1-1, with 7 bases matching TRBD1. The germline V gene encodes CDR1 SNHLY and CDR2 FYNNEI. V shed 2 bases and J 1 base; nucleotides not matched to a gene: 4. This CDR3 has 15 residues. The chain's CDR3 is CASSESRQGNTEAFF. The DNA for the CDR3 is TGTGCCAGCAGTGAATCGAGACAGGGGAACACTGAAGCTTTCTTT.

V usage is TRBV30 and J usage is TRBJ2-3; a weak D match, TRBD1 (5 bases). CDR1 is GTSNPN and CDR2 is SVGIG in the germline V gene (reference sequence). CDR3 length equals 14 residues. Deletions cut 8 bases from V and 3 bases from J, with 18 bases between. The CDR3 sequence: CATSDRGWTDTQYF. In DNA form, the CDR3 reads TGTGCCACCTCTGACAGAGGTTGGACAGATACGCAGTATTTT.

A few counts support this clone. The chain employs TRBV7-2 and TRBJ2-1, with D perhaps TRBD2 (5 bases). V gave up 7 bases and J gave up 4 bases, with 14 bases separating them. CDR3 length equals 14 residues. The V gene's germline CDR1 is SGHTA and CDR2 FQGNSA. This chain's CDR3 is CASTQRSGYNEQFF. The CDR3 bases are TGTGCCAGCACCCAGAGGAGCGGTTACAATGAGCAGTTCTTC.

CDR3 loop: CASSIGTGGGTDTQYF. As DNA, the CDR3 is TGTGCCAGCAGCATTGGGACAGGGGGCGGAACAGATACGCAGTATTTT. The rearrangement uses TRBV7-2 and TRBJ2-3, with TRBD1 matching over 12 bases. Germline CDR1 reads SGHTA; CDR2 reads FQGNSA. V dropped 5 bases and J dropped 3; count of bases not matched to a gene: 6. This CDR3 spans 16 amino acids.

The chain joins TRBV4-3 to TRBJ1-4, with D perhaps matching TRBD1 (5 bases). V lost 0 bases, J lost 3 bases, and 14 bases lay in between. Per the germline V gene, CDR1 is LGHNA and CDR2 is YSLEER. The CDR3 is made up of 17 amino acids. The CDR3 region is CASSQDPLTGPNEKLFF. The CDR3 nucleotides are TGCGCCAGCAGCCAAGATCCTCTTACAGGCCCTAATGAAAAACTGTTTTTT.

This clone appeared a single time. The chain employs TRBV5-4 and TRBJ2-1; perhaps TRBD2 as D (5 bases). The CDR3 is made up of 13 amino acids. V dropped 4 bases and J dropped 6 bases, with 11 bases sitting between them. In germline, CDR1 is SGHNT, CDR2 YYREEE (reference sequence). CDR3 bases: TGTGCCAGCAGCCCGAAAGGGAGCAATGAGCAGTTCTTC. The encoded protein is CASSPKGSNEQFF.

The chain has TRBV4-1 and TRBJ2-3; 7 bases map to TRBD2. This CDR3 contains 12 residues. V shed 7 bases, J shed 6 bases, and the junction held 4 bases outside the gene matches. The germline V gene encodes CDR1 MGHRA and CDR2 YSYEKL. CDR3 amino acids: CASKGGSDTQYF. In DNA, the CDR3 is TGCGCCAGCAAGGGCGGGAGCGATACGCAGTATTTT.

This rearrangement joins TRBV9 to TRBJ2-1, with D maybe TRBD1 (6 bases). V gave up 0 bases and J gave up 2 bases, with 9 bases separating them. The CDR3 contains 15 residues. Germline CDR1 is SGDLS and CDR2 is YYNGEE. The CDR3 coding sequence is TGTGCCAGCAGCGTAGGGTGGACAGCCTACAATGAGCAGTTCTTC. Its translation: CASSVGWTAYNEQFF.

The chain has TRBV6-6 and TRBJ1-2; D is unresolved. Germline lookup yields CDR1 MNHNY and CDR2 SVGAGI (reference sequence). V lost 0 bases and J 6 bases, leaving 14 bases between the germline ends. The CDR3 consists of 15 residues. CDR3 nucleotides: TGTGCCAGCAGTTACTCGTCGCAAGCGCGGGATGGCTACACCTTC. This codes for CASSYSSQARDGYTF.

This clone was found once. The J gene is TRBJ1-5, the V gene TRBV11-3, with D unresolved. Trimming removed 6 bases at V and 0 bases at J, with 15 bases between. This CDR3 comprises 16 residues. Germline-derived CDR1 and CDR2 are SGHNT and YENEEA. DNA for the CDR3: TGTGCCAGCAGTGAGGTATGGGTAACTAGCAATCAGCCCCAGCATTTT. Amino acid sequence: CASSEVWVTSNQPQHF.

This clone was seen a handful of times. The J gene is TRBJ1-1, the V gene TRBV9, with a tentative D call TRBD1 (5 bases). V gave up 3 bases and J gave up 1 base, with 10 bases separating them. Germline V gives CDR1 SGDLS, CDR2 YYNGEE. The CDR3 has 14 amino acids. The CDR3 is CASSGGASNTEAFF. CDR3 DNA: TGTGCCAGCAGCGGTGGGGCCTCGAACACTGAAGCTTTCTTT.

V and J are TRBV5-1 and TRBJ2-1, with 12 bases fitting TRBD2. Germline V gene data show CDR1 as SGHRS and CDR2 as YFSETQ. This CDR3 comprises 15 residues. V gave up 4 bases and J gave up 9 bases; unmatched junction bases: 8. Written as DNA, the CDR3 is TGCGCCAGCAGCCATACTAGCGGGGGGTTCTTTGAGCAGTTCTTC. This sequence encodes CASSHTSGGFFEQFF.

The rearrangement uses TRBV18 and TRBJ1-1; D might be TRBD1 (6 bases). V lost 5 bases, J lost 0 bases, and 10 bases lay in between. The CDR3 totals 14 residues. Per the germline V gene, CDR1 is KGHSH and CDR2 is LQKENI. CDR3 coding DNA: TGTGCCAGCTCAACCGGACAGATGAACACTGAAGCTTTCTTT. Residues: CASSTGQMNTEAFF.

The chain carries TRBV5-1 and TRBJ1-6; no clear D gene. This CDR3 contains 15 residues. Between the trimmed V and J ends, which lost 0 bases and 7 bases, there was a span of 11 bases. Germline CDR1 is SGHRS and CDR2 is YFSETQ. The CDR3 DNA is TGCGCCAGCAGCTTGGCCGAAAGTCGGAATTCACCCCTCCACTTT. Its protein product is CASSLAESRNSPLHF.

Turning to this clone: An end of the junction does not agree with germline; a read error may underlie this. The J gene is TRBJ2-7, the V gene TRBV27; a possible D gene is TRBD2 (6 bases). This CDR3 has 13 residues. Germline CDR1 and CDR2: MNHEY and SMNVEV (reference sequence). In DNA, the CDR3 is TGTGCCAGCAGTACGCCTAACTCCGGGACTCTATGGTTC. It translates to CASSTPNSGTLWF.

The CDR3 reads CASSPGWYGYTF. The CDR3 nucleotides read TGTGCCAGTAGTCCAGGGTGGTATGGCTACACCTTC. J is TRBJ1-2 and V is TRBV19; a weak D match, TRBD1 (5 bases). Trimming left V 5 bases short and J 5 bases short, with 9 bases between. Per germline, CDR1 LNHDA and CDR2 SQIVND (reference sequence). This CDR3 spans 12 amino acids.

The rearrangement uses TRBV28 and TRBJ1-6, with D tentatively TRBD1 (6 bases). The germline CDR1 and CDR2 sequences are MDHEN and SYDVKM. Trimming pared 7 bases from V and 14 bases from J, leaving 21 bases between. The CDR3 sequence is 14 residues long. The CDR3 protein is CASIGGGRLWALHF. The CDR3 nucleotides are TGTGCCAGCATTGGCGGGGGCCGGCTATGGGCCCTCCACTTT.

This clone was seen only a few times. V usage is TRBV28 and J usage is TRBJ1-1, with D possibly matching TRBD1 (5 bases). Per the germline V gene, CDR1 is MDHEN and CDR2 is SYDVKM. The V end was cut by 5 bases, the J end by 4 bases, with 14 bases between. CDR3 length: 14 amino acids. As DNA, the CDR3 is TGTGCCAGCAGTGAATCAGGGATGGCCACTGAAGCTTTCTTT. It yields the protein CASSESGMATEAFF.

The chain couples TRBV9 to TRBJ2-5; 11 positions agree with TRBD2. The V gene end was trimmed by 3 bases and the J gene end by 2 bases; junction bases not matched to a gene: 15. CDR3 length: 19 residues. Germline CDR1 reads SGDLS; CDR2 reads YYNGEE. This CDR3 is CASSGGLADTIHLQETQYF. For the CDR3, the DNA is TGTGCCAGCAGCGGGGGACTAGCGGATACAATTCATCTTCAAGAGACCCAGTACTTC.

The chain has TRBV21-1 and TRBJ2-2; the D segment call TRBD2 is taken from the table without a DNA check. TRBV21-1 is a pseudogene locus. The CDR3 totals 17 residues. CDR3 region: CASSFWAGGPNTGELFF. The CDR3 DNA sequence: TGTGCCAGCAGCTTCTGGGCGGGGGGGCCAAACACCGGGGAGCTGTTTTTT.

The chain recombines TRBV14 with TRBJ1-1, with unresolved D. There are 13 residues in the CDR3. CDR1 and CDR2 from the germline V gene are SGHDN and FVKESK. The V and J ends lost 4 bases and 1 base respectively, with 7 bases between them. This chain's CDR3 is CASSRPSNTEAFF. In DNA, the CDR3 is TGTGCCAGCAGCCGGCCTTCGAACACTGAAGCTTTCTTT.

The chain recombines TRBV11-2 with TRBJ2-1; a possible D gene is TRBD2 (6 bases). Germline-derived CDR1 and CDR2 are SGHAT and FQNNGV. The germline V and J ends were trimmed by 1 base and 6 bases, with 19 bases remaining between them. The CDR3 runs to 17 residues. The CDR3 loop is CASSLGTYGSLRNEQFF. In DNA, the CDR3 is TGTGCCAGCAGCTTAGGAACCTACGGGAGTTTACGCAATGAGCAGTTCTTC. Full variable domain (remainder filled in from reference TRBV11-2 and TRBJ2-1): EAGVAQSPRYKIIEKRQSVAFWCNPISGHATLYWYQQILGQGPKLLIQFQNNGVVDDSQLPKDRFSAERLKGVDSTLKIQPAKLEDSAVYLCASSLGTYGSLRNEQFFGPGTRLTVL.

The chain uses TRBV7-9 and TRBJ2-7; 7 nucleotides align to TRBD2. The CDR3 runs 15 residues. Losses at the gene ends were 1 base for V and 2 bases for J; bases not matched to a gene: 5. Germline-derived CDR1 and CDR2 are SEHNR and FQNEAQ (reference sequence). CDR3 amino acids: CASSLGGSLPYEQYF. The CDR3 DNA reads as TGTGCCAGCAGCTTAGGCGGGAGTCTCCCCTACGAGCAGTACTTC.

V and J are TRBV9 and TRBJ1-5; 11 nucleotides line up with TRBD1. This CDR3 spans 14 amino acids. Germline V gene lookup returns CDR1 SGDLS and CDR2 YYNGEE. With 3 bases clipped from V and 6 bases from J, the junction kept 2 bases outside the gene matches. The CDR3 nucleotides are TGTGCCAGCAGCGCGGGGACAGGGGGTCAGCCCCAGCATTTT. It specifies CASSAGTGGQPQHF.

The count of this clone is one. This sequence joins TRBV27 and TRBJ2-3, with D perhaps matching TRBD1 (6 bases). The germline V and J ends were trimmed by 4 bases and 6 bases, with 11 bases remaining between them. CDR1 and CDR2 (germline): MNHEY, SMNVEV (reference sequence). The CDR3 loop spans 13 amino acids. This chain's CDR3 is CASSSRGQDTQYF. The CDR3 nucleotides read TGTGCCAGCAGTTCCAGGGGTCAGGATACGCAGTATTTT.

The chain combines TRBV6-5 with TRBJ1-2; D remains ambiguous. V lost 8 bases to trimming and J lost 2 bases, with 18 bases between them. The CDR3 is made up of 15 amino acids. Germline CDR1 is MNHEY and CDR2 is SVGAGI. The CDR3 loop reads CASRNTREKNYGYTF. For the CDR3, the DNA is TGTGCCAGCCGTAACACCCGGGAGAAAAACTATGGCTACACCTTC.

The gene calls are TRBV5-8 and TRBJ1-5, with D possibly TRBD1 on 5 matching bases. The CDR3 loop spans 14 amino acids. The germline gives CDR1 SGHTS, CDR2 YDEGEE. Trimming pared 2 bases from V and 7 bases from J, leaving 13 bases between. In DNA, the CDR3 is TGTGCCAGCAGCTTCGGAAGGGGTGCCCAGCCCCAGCATTTT. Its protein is CASSFGRGAQPQHF.